The source of this T cell receptor (beta chain) is a study of blood T cell repertoires in COVID-19. Turning to the study itself: Both acute and convalescent COVID-19 samples were obtained from the United States, Italy and Spain. In each case, the material was cDNA or gDNA derived from T cells, B-cell-depleted T cells, or PBMCs.

Original methodology: Amplifying reference gene primers gave estimates of nucleated cell counts. Assay: immunoSEQ multiplex PCR; the TCRdb copy retains only in-frame clones and omits some. Clonal size and the V and J genes are those of that table, whereas D and trimming came from the DNA. Of around 220,000 clones in the sample, roughly 82% were seen once. The sequence was collected from a woman at least 80 years old with active or convalescent COVID-19. The sequenced material came from peripheral blood.

CDR3 loop: CASSFWGNNSPLHF. CDR3 coding DNA: TGCGCCAGCAGCTTTTGGGGCAATAATTCACCCCTCCACTTT. The rearrangement links TRBV5-1 to TRBJ1-6; tentative D call: TRBD1 (5 bases). CDR1 and CDR2 (germline): SGHRS, YFSETQ. V lost 2 bases and J lost 5, with 8 bases in between. The CDR3 runs to 14 residues.